This T cell receptor beta chain was recorded in a study of OX40 agonist ivuxolimab in advanced cancers. General study points: Partial responders treated at 0.1-3.0 mg/kg exhibited clonal expansion among the lowest measured. Among T cells, CD8+ cells averaged more expanded clones than CD4+ cells. The investigators did not determine what antigen specificity the expanded peripheral T cells had.

V was clipped by 6 bases and J by 7 bases, with 15 bases between them. CDR3 length: 13 residues. Looked up from germline, CDR1 is WNHNN and CDR2 is SYGVQD (reference sequence). Clones were sequenced by immunoSEQ multiplex PCR, and TCRdb holds only the in-frame ones, with some missing. The repertoire holds 70,000 to 80,000 clones, with approximately 90% as singletons. A remark on this clone: The antigen remains unidentified.

The rearrangement joins TRBV10-1 to TRBJ1-1, with TRBD1 as a possible D gene (6 bases). Sequencing was performed on CD4+ or CD8+ T cells sorted from blood, taken in a trial of the OX40 agonist ivuxolimab. This TCR was recovered from an adult with an advanced solid tumor such as melanoma, head and neck, liver or kidney cancer. The DNA of the CDR3 is TGCGCCAGCAGGGGATCTGGGGGCCTTGAAGCTTTCTTT. It is translated as CASRGSGGLEAFF.